A selection of T cell receptor beta chains follows, all from one sample in a study of neurological immune-mediated disorders. TCRdb fed the 5' RACE reads into MiXCR, producing one record per CDR3 protein. The sample holds 72,000 or so distinct CDR3 sequences, 17% seen once. The sequenced sample consisted of PBMCs. These receptors came from a woman aged 40 to 50 in good health. CDR3s include the opening cysteine and the closing phenylalanine or tryptophan. A D gene is named only where the DNA matches it firmly. Some rows have no size entry. The others give once, few or many, or a class for an expanded clone.

D,size,V,J,CDR3
-,few,TRBV12-3/TRBV12-4,TRBJ2-2,CASSLAMGGGELFF
TRBD1,-,TRBV15,TRBJ2-3,CATSRRTGSLADTQYF
TRBD1,-,TRBV2,TRBJ2-6,CASSDVGQVLSGANVLTF
-,many,TRBV30,TRBJ1-2,CASTSGRDPRGGYTF
-,many,TRBV7-9,TRBJ2-7,CASSLDIYEQYF
TRBD1,many,TRBV6-5,TRBJ1-1,CASSFDRVEIPEAFF
TRBD1,-,TRBV7-6,TRBJ2-1,CASSFLWGTGSNEQFF
TRBD2,many,TRBV12-3/TRBV12-4,TRBJ2-1,CASNDPAGGLNEQFF
TRBD1,few,TRBV2,TRBJ2-6,CASSDSGQGTGANVLTF
-,many,TRBV18,TRBJ2-4,CASSFGVAAKNIQYF
-,many,TRBV5-1,TRBJ2-1,CASRGEGYSSYNEQFF
-,many,TRBV29-1,TRBJ2-1,CSVADSYNEQFF
-,-,TRBV5-1,TRBJ1-2,CASSPGGVYGYTF
TRBD1,many,TRBV29-1,TRBJ2-2,CSVEGTGNTGELFF